This T cell receptor (beta chain) was sequenced during a study of identical twins. This clonotype showed up just a few times. Its antigen remains unknown. A universal primer site was incorporated via template switching, and the cDNA contained unique molecular identifiers. Each CDR3 protein is one row after TCRdb ran MiXCR on the 5' RACE reads. The data show about 500,000 distinct CDR3 sequences, roughly an eighth seen once. Findings of the study overall: Sequences that were out-of-frame, alpha and twin-shared displayed an excess of low generation probability.

V gave up 3 bases and J gave up 4 bases; unmatched junction bases: 4. CDR3 size: 15 residues. The germline CDR1 and CDR2 sequences are KGHSH and LQKENI. These data also featured in a second study, about yellow fever vaccine responses in identical twins.

The J gene is TRBJ2-1, the V gene TRBV18, with TRBD1 identical over 9 bases. The receptor was isolated from a woman aged 18-35 years in good health. The sequencing input was CD4+ T cells sorted from blood. In DNA form, the CDR3 reads TGTGCCAGCTCACCCCTAGGACAGGGGTACAATGAGCAGTTCTTC. It translates to CASSPLGQGYNEQFF.